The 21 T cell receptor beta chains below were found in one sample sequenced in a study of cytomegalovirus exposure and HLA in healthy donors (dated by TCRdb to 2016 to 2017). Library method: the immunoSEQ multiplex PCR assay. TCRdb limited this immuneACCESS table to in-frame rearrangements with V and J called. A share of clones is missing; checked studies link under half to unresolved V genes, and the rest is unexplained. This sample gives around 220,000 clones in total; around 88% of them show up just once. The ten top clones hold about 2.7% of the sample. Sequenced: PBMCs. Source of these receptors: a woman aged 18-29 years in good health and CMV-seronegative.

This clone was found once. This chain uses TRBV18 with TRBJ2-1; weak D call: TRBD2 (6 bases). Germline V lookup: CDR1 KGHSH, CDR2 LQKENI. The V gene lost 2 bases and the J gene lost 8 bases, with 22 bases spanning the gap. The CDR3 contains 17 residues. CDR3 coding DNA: TGTGCCAGCTCACCAGCGGGCAACGGGGGAGCTTTCGATGAGCAGTTCTTC. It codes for CASSPAGNGGAFDEQFF.

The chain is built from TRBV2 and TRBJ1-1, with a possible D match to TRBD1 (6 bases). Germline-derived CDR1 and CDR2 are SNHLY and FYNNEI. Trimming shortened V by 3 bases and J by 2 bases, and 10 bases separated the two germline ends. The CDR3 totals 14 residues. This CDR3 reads CASSDPGHNTEAFF. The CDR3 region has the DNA TGTGCCAGCAGTGATCCGGGACATAACACTGAAGCTTTCTTT.

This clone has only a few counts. CDR3 bases: TGCAGCGTTGGACAGGGGTACGGGGGCTACACCTTC. Translating gives CSVGQGYGGYTF. The V call is TRBV29-1, the J call TRBJ1-2; 8 bases are a match to TRBD1. V shed 4 bases, J shed 8 bases, and the junction held 6 bases outside the gene matches. Germline values: CDR1 SQVTM, CDR2 ANQGSEA. This CDR3 has 12 amino acids.

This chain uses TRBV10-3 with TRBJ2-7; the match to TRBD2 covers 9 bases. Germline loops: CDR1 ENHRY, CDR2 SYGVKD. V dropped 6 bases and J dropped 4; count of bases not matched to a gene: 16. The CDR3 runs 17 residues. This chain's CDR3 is CAISPGGLLSGRYEQYF. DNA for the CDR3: TGTGCCATCAGCCCAGGGGGGCTGCTGAGCGGGAGGTACGAGCAGTACTTC.

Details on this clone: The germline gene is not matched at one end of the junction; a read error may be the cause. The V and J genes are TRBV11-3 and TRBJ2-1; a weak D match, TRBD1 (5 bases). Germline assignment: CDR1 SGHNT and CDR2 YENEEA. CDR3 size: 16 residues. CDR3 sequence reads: CASSVGAGKGYNEQFF. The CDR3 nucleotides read TGTGCCAGCAGCGTAGGGGCAGGGAAAGGTTACAATGAGCAATTCTTC.

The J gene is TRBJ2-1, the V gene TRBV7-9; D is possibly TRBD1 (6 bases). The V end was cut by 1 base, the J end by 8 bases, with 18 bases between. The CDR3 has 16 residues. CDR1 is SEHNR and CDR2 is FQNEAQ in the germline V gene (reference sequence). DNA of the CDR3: TGTGCCAGCAGCTTAGTTCCCAGGGGAGAAGGTTATGAGCAGTTCTTC. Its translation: CASSLVPRGEGYEQFF.

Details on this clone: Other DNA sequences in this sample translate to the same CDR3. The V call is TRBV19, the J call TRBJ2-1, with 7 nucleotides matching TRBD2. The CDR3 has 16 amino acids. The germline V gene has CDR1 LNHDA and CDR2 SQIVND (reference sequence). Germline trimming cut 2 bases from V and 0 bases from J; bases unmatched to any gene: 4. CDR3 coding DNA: TGTGCCAGTAGTATAACGGGGGGTAGCTCCTACAATGAGCAGTTCTTC. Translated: CASSITGGSSYNEQFF.

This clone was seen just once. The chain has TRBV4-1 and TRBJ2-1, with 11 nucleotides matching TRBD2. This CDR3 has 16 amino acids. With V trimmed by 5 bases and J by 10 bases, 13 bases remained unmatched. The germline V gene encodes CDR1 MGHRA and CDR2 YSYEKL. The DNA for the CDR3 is TGCGCCAGCAGCAGTCAAGAGGGGCTAGCGGGAGGCGAGCAGTTCTTC. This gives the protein CASSSQEGLAGGEQFF.

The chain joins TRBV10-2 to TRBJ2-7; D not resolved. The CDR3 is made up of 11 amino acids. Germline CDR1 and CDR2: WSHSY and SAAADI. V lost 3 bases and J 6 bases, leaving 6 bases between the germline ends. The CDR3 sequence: CASSDPREQYF. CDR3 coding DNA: TGCGCCAGCAGTGACCCTCGCGAGCAGTACTTC.

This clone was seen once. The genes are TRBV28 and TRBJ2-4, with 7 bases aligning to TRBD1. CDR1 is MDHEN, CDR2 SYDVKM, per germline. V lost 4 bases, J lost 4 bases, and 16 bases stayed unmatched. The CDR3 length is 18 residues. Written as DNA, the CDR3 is TGTGCCAGCAGTTCCCATGGAAGGGACAGTGGGGTAAAAAACATTCAGTACTTC. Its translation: CASSSHGRDSGVKNIQYF.

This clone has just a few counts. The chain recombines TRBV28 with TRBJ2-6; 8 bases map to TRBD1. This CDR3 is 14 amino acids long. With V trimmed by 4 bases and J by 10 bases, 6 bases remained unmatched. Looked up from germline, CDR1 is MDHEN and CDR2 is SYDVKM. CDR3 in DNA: TGTGCCAGCAGTTGGGGAGACAGGGGAAACGTCCTGACTTTC. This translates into CASSWGDRGNVLTF. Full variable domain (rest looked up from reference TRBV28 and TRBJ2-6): DVKVTQSSRYLVKRTGEKVFLECVQDMDHENMFWYRQDPGLGLRLIYFSYDVKMKEKGDIPEGYSVSREKKERFSLILESASTNQTSMYLCASSWGDRGNVLTFGAGSRLTVL.

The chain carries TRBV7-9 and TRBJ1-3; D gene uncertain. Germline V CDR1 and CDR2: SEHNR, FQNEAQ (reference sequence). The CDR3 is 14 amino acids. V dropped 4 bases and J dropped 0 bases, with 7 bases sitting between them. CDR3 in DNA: TGTGCCAGCAGCTCCGGGAACTCTGGAAACACCATATATTTT. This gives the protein CASSSGNSGNTIYF.

The CDR3 nucleotides read TGTGCCACCAGCAGGACGGGGTACCAAGAGACCCAGTACTTC. It codes for CATSRTGYQETQYF. The V call is TRBV15, the J call TRBJ2-5; D may be TRBD2 (5 bases). The CDR3 sequence is 14 residues long. Germline lookup yields CDR1 LNHNV and CDR2 YYDKDF (reference sequence). The V gene lost 3 bases and the J gene lost 0 bases, with 8 bases spanning the gap.

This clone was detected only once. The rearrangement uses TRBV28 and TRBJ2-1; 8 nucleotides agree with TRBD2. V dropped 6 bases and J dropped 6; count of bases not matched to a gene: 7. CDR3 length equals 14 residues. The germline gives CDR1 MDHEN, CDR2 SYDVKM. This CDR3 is CASRLAGPSNEQFF. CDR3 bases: TGTGCCAGCAGATTAGCGGGACCCTCCAATGAGCAGTTCTTC.

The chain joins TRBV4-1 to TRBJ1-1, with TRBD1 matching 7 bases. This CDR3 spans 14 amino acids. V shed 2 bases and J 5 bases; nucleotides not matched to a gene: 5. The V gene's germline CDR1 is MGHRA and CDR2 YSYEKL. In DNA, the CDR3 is TGCGCCAGCAGCCAAAGACAGGGCAGGACTGAAGCTTTCTTT. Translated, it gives CASSQRQGRTEAFF.

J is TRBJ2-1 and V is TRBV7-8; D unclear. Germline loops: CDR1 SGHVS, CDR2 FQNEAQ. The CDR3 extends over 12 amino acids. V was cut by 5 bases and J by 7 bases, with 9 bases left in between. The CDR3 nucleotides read TGTGCCAGCAGCCCCGCTCTAAATGAGCAGTTCTTC. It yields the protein CASSPALNEQFF.

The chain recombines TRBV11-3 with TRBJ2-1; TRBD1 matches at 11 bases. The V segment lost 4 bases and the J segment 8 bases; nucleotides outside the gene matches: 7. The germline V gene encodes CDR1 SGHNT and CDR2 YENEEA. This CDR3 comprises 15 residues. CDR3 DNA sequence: TGTGCCAGCAGCTCCCTAGGACAGGGGGCGCATGAGCAGTTCTTC. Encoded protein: CASSSLGQGAHEQFF.

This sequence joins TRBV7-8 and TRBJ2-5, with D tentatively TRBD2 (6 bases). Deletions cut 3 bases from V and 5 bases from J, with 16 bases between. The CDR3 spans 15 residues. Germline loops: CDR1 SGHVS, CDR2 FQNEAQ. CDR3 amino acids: CASSFLGGGGETQYF. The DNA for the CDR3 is TGTGCCAGCAGCTTTCTGGGGGGAGGCGGGGAGACCCAGTACTTC. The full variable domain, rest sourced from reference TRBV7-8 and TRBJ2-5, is GAGVSQSPRYKVAKRGQDVALRCDPISGHVSLFWYQQALGQGPEFLTYFQNEAQLDKSGLPSDRFFAERPEGSVSTLKIQRTQQEDSAVYLCASSFLGGGGETQYFGPGTRLLVL.

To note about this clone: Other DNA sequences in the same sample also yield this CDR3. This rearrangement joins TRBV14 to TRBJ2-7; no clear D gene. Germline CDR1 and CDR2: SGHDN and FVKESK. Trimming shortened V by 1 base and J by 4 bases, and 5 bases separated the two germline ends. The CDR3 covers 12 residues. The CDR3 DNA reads TGTGCCAGCAGCCAAGCCGGGTACGAGCAGTACTTC. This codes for CASSQAGYEQYF.

The CDR3 loop is CASSPLAGFYNEQFF. The CDR3 DNA reads as TGTGCCAGCAGTCCATTAGCGGGGTTCTACAATGAGCAGTTCTTC. The gene calls are TRBV6-1 and TRBJ2-1, with 8 positions matching TRBD2. The CDR3 sequence is 15 residues long. Germline V gives CDR1 MNHNS, CDR2 SASEGT. V gave up 5 bases and J gave up 3 bases; unmatched junction bases: 6.

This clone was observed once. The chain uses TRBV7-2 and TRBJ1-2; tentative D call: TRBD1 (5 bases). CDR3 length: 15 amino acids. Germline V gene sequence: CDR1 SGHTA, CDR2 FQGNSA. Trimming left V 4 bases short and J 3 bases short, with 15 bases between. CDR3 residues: CASSSTRGLDYGYTF. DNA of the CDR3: TGTGCCAGCAGCTCGACAAGGGGACTTGACTATGGCTACACCTTC.